Given below is one T cell receptor (beta chain) in context. The antigen remains unidentified. V was cut by 5 bases and J by 0 bases, with 14 bases left in between. There are 15 residues in the CDR3. From germline, CDR1 is SEHNR and CDR2 FQNEAQ (reference sequence). Peripheral blood came from all dose cohorts at three timepoints. This sample stems from a study of OX40 agonist ivuxolimab in advanced cancers. Study-wide context: Of the patients, three showed partial responses, one with hepatocellular carcinoma and two with cutaneous melanoma. General observations from the study: Averaging showed that CD8+ T cells had more expanded clones than CD4+ did.

Using immunoSEQ multiplex PCR, the repertoire was profiled, and TCRdb retains in-frame clones only, with some absent. The sample has roughly 86,000 clones, more than 80% seen once. This sequence joins TRBV7-9 and TRBJ2-7, with a tentative D call TRBD2 (5 bases). The sample was CD4+ or CD8+ T cells sorted from blood, taken in a trial of the OX40 agonist ivuxolimab. The clonotype originates from an adult with an advanced solid tumor such as melanoma, head and neck, liver or kidney cancer. CDR3 protein: CASSPERGISYEQYF. Here the CDR3 DNA reads TGTGCCAGCAGCCCGGAACGGGGTATCTCCTACGAGCAGTACTTC.